The count of the clone carrying this T cell receptor beta chain is one. These data come from a study of OX40 agonist ivuxolimab in advanced cancers. Germline values: CDR1 SGHNT, CDR2 YENEEA. The CDR3 contains 17 residues. Losses at the gene ends were 5 bases for V and 1 base for J; bases not matched to a gene: 6. Here immunoSEQ multiplex PCR was the method, and the copy in TCRdb shows in-frame clones only, minus some. This repertoire shows approximately 74,000 clones, just over 90% found once; its top ten account for 5% to 7%. The rearrangement joins TRBV11-3 to TRBJ2-3; 13 bases are shared with TRBD2. The specimen comprised CD4+ or CD8+ T cells sorted from blood, sampled in a trial of the OX40 agonist ivuxolimab. The source of this sequence is an adult with an advanced solid tumor such as melanoma, head and neck, liver or kidney cancer. CDR3 sequence reads: CASSTRTSGSGTDTQYF. CDR3 bases: TGTGCCAGCAGCACCCGGACTAGCGGGAGCGGCACAGATACGCAGTATTTT.